The rows below give T cell receptor beta chains drawn from one sample of a study of T cell repertoires in aging, cancer and after chemotherapy. TCRdb reprocessed the multiplex PCR reads via MiXCR and lists one record per CDR3 protein. Counted here are about 2,500 distinct CDR3 sequences, roughly 22% occurring once; the ten biggest clones make up less than 9%. The sequenced sample was blood. Receptors were obtained from a human donor with a blood cancer. Both conserved end residues are part of each CDR3. The D gene is left open where the match is weak. Clone size is stated in some rows and not others, as once, few, many or a class when expanded.

cdr3_length clone_size d_call j_call v_call cdr3_aa cdr3_nt
18 . TRBD2 TRBJ2-7 TRBV11-2 CASSFSGAGSGRLDEQYF TGTGCCAGCAGCTTTTCCGGGGCGGGCAGCGGGAGATTGGACGAGCAGTACTTC
15 few TRBD2 TRBJ2-1 TRBV28 CASIVAGGSYNEQFF TGTGCCAGCATTGTAGCGGGAGGGTCCTACAATGAGCAGTTCTTC
12 . . TRBJ2-1 TRBV21-1 CASSKGPRVEFF TGTGCCAGCAGCAAAGGCCCAAGAGTGGAGTTCTTC
13 medium-sized TRBD1 TRBJ2-5 TRBV18 CASSRNRGETQYF TGTGCCAGCTCACGAAACAGGGGTGAGACCCAGTACTTC
13 medium-sized . TRBJ1-6 TRBV27 CASPGGGGSPLHF TGTGCCAGCCCGGGGGGAGGTGGTTCACCCCTCCACTTT
13 . . TRBJ1-2 TRBV7-9 CASSFTGFYGYTF TGTGCCAGCAGCTTCACAGGGTTCTATGGCTACACCTTC
17 few . TRBJ1-3 TRBV7-2 CASSLSPQLSPGNTIYF TGTGCCAGCAGCCTTTCGCCCCAACTGAGCCCTGGAAACACCATATATTTT
15 . . TRBJ2-5 TRBV20-1 CSARGPETHQETQYF TGCAGTGCTAGAGGCCCGGAGACCCACCAAGAGACCCAGTACTTC
15 few TRBD1 TRBJ1-5 TRBV20-1 CSASETQGVGQPQHF TGCAGTGCTAGTGAAACTCAGGGGGTCGGTCAGCCCCAGCATTTT
13 once . TRBJ1-2 TRBV10-1 CASSRGTAYGYTF TGCGCCAGCAGTCGCGGGACGGCATATGGCTACACCTTC
15 . . TRBJ2-7 TRBV20-1 CSAPSIDGLPYEQYF TGCAGTGCTCCTAGTATAGATGGACTGCCCTACGAGCAGTACTTC
16 medium-sized TRBD1 TRBJ1-6 TRBV13 CASSSGGGGPYSPLHF TGTGCCAGCAGCTCCGGGGGAGGGGGCCCGTATTCACCCCTCCACTTT
17 medium-sized . TRBJ2-1 TRBV27 CASSLTTGDYSYNEQFF TGTGCCAGCAGTCTCACGACTGGAGACTACTCCTACAATGAGCAGTTCTTC
12 . . TRBJ1-6 TRBV11-1 CASSRRTGPLHF TGTGCCAGCAGCCGCCGTACTGGGCCCCTCCACTTT
16 large . TRBJ2-6 TRBV19 CASTALPSSGANVLTF TGTGCCAGTACGGCACTACCCAGCTCTGGGGCCAACGTCCTGACTTTC
18 . . TRBJ2-2 TRBV5-1 CASSLEVWELANTGELFF TGCGCCAGCAGCTTGGAAGTTTGGGAGCTCGCGAACACCGGGGAGCTGTTTTTT
12 . TRBD1 TRBJ2-7 TRBV10-3 CAIRGQTYEQYF TGTGCCATCAGGGGACAGACCTACGAGCAGTACTTC
16 medium-sized TRBD2 TRBJ2-3 TRBV5-4 CASTPRRGGSTDTQYF TGTGCCAGCACCCCCCGTCGGGGGGGGAGCACAGATACGCAGTATTTT
18 few . TRBJ1-1 TRBV23-1 CASSQSGGAPSWGTEAFF TGCGCCAGCAGTCAATCGGGTGGGGCACCCTCTTGGGGCACTGAAGCTTTCTTT
14 . . TRBJ2-1 TRBV5-1 CASSSSYLYNEQFF TGCGCCAGCAGCTCTAGTTACCTCTACAATGAGCAGTTCTTC
18 . . TRBJ1-2 TRBV5-1 CASSSQGWTVPKNYGYTF TGCGCCAGCAGCTCCCAGGGGTGGACAGTTCCTAAGAACTATGGCTACACCTTC
14 medium-sized . TRBJ2-2 TRBV14 CASSPIESTGELFF TGTGCCAGCAGCCCAATAGAGAGTACCGGGGAGCTGTTTTTT
15 large TRBD1 TRBJ2-2 TRBV19 CASSKIDRDTGELFF TGTGCCAGTAGTAAAATAGACAGGGACACCGGGGAGCTGTTTTTT
16 medium-sized TRBD2 TRBJ2-7 TRBV19 CASSPGAGGPGYEQYF TGTGCCAGTAGTCCAGGAGCGGGGGGGCCTGGCTACGAGCAGTACTTC
13 few TRBD2 TRBJ2-3 TRBV29-1 CSAKGLAGNTQYF TGCAGCGCTAAGGGACTAGCGGGAAACACGCAGTATTTT
14 medium-sized TRBD2 TRBJ2-1 TRBV7-6 CASSLAGGNNEQFF TGTGCCAGCAGCTTAGCGGGGGGGAACAATGAGCAGTTCTTC
15 . . TRBJ1-2 TRBV5-4 CASSLVPGVNYGYTF TGTGCCAGCAGCTTAGTACCAGGGGTCAACTATGGCTACACCTTC
15 . . TRBJ2-1 TRBV5-1 CASSLGGGTYNEQFF TGCGCCAGCAGCTTGGGGGGAGGTACCTACAATGAGCAGTTCTTC